This T cell receptor (beta chain) originates from a study of cytomegalovirus exposure and HLA in healthy donors. Study outcomes and limitations: Common viral pathogens were later found to be apparently linked to several of the most significant clusters. Presence/absence comparisons presumed near-even sequencing depth among donors. V- and J-gene trimming of TCR beta was linked (in a later analysis) to a missense DCLRE1C variant.

The donors (healthy individuals) were bone marrow donors. In regard to this clone: Its specificity is unknown.

Primers included in the PCR were 60 Vbeta and 13 Jbeta primers. The assay was immunoSEQ multiplex PCR, and TCRdb's table has in-frame clones only and misses some. Found here are approximately 100,000 clones, 60% to 75% of them singletons; the top ten hold approximately 3%. This receptor was identified in a man aged 55 to 69 in good health and CMV-seronegative. Sequencing was carried out using PBMCs.

The CDR3 DNA sequence: TGCGCCAGCAGAGGGGATTTGGGCACTGAAGCTTTCTTT. It codes for CASRGDLGTEAFF. The chain couples TRBV5-1 to TRBJ1-1; a possible D gene is TRBD1 (5 bases). V was cut by 5 bases and J by 4 bases, with 12 bases left in between. Looked up from germline, CDR1 is SGHRS and CDR2 is YFSETQ. This CDR3 region has 13 residues.